The 22 T cell receptor beta chains below all came from one sample that was sequenced in a study of blood T cell repertoires in COVID-19. Assay: immunoSEQ multiplex PCR; the TCRdb copy retains only in-frame clones and omits some. Among some 100,000 clones listed, approximately 88% were seen once. Sequenced sample: peripheral blood. These receptors came from a woman between 70 and 85 years old with acute or convalescent COVID-19.

This chain links TRBV7-9 with TRBJ1-2; the D gene is possibly TRBD1 (6 bases). Trimming stripped 4 bases from V and 1 base from J, with 13 bases between. The CDR3 loop spans 15 amino acids. The V gene's germline CDR1 is SEHNR and CDR2 FQNEAQ (reference sequence). The CDR3 nucleotides read TGTGCCAGCAGCTCCCGGGACACCAATAACTATGGCTACACCTTC. Translating it yields CASSSRDTNNYGYTF. The whole variable domain, filled in from reference TRBV7-9 and TRBJ1-2, reads DTGVSQNPRHKITKRGQNVTFRCDPISEHNRLYWYRQTLGQGPEFLTYFQNEAQLEKSRLLSDRFSAERPKGSFSTLEIQRTEQGDSAMYLCASSSRDTNNYGYTFGSGTRLTVV.

The chain is built from TRBV18 and TRBJ2-7, with D possibly TRBD1 on 6 matching bases. CDR1 and CDR2 from the germline V gene are KGHSH and LQKENI. The V and J ends lost 5 bases and 0 bases respectively, with 11 bases between them. CDR3 length: 14 amino acids. DNA for the CDR3: TGTGCCAGCTCAGGTCAGGGGAGCTCCTACGAGCAGTACGTC. Encoded protein: CASSGQGSSYEQYV.

This chain links TRBV6-5 with TRBJ1-1; D gene uncertain. Germline V gene sequence: CDR1 MNHEY, CDR2 SVGAGI. The V and J ends lost 8 bases and 0 bases respectively, with 16 bases between them. The CDR3 totals 15 residues. The CDR3, as DNA: TGTGCCAGCCGTAGAGACAAATTAATGAACACTGAAGCTTTCTTT. This gives the protein CASRRDKLMNTEAFF.

The chain combines TRBV5-6 with TRBJ2-5; D is perhaps TRBD1 (5 bases). This CDR3 is 15 amino acids long. From germline, CDR1 is SGHDT and CDR2 YYEEEE. The germline V and J ends were trimmed by 2 bases and 0 bases, with 11 bases remaining between them. CDR3 region: CASSFDSGYQETQYF. The CDR3 DNA is TGTGCCAGCAGCTTCGACAGTGGGTACCAAGAGACCCAGTACTTC.

This clone showed up just once. In the same sample, other DNA sequences code for this CDR3. This chain links TRBV6-5 with TRBJ2-2; 10 bases are a match to TRBD1. This CDR3 has 15 amino acids. With 2 bases clipped from V and 5 bases from J, the junction kept 2 bases outside the gene matches. Germline V gene data show CDR1 as MNHEY and CDR2 as SVGAGI. The CDR3 region has the DNA TGTGCCAGCAGTTACGACAGGGGGCCGACCGGGGAGCTGTTTTTT. This codes for CASSYDRGPTGELFF.

This chain links TRBV19 with TRBJ2-6; a weak D match, TRBD2 (6 bases). The CDR3 runs 14 residues. CDR1 and CDR2 (germline): LNHDA, SQIVND (reference sequence). The ends were cut back, 6 bases at V and 4 bases at J, with 10 bases in the middle. This CDR3 reads CASRRGSGANVLTF. The CDR3 DNA follows: TGTGCCAGTAGGCGGGGTAGCGGGGCCAACGTCCTGACTTTC.

A single count supports this clone. The rearrangement uses TRBV12-3 or TRBV12-4 and TRBJ2-1; D call uncertain. CDR3 length equals 13 residues. V was trimmed by 7 bases and J by 2 bases, leaving 9 bases between them. The CDR3 protein is CASTRTPYNEQFF. The CDR3 DNA is TGTGCCAGCACGAGAACCCCCTACAATGAGCAGTTCTTC.

This clone was seen once. The chain joins TRBV6-1 to TRBJ2-1; the match to TRBD1 covers 9 bases. The V gene's germline CDR1 is MNHNS and CDR2 SASEGT. The CDR3 length is 17 residues. Germline trimming cut 2 bases from V and 6 bases from J; bases unmatched to any gene: 11. CDR3 nucleotide sequence: TGTGCCAGCAGTGAAACCGAGATGGGACAGGGCGTCAATGAGCAGTTCTTC. Its protein product is CASSETEMGQGVNEQFF.

The rearrangement joins TRBV7-2 to TRBJ1-1; D gene uncertain. This CDR3 contains 13 residues. Per the germline V gene, CDR1 is SGHTA and CDR2 is FQGNSA. V shed 2 bases and J shed 6 bases, with 10 bases lying between them. The chain's CDR3 is CASSLLQTSEAFF. The CDR3 DNA is TGTGCCAGCAGCTTACTACAGACCTCTGAAGCTTTCTTT.

This clone was observed a single time. V and J are TRBV5-4 and TRBJ2-1; 7 bases match TRBD2. Germline V lookup: CDR1 SGHNT, CDR2 YYREEE (reference sequence). The trim removed 2 bases at V and 10 bases at J, leaving 12 bases unmatched. The CDR3 length is 15 residues. This chain's CDR3 is CASSLKGGPFDEQFF. The DNA for the CDR3 is TGTGCCAGCAGCTTAAAGGGAGGGCCGTTTGACGAGCAGTTCTTC.

The genes are TRBV14 and TRBJ2-7; 7 nucleotides match TRBD2. Germline V CDR1 and CDR2: SGHDN, FVKESK. The trim removed 0 bases at V and 0 bases at J, leaving 5 bases unmatched. The CDR3 is 16 residues long. This chain's CDR3 is CASSQDRRESSYEQYF. DNA of the CDR3: TGTGCCAGCAGCCAAGATCGGCGGGAGTCCTCCTACGAGCAGTACTTC.

V and J are TRBV13 and TRBJ1-2, with 9 bases lining up with TRBD1. This CDR3 comprises 15 residues. The germline CDR1 and CDR2 sequences are PRHDT and FYEKMQ (reference sequence). Trimming at V came to 4 bases and at J to 4 bases, leaving 7 bases not matched to a gene. The CDR3 sequence: CASSSPRQGVYGYTF. The CDR3 DNA sequence: TGTGCCAGCAGCTCCCCTAGACAGGGGGTCTATGGCTACACCTTC. Complete variable domain (other parts from reference TRBV13 and TRBJ1-2): AAGVIQSPRHLIKEKRETATLKCYPIPRHDTVYWYQQGPGQDPQFLISFYEKMQSDKGSIPDRFSAQQFSDYHSELNMSSLELGDSALYFCASSSPRQGVYGYTFGSGTRLTVV.

V and J are TRBV6-5 and TRBJ1-1; D gene uncertain. Trimming left V 0 bases short and J 1 base short, with 3 bases between. Germline CDR1 and CDR2: MNHEY and SVGAGI. The CDR3 has 13 amino acids. DNA for the CDR3: TGTGCCAGCAGTTACTCGAGGAACACTGAAGCTTTCTTT. It specifies CASSYSRNTEAFF.

In this sample, this clone turned up a few times. The V call is TRBV6-5, the J call TRBJ2-2, with D perhaps TRBD2 (6 bases). V was cut by 0 bases and J by 5 bases, with 7 bases left in between. Germline CDR1 and CDR2: MNHEY and SVGAGI. The CDR3 covers 14 residues. In nucleotides, the CDR3 is TGTGCCAGCAGTTACTCTCGGGGGACCGGGGAGCTGTTTTTT. Residues: CASSYSRGTGELFF.

V usage is TRBV5-1 and J usage is TRBJ2-5; a weak D match, TRBD1 (6 bases). The germline V and J ends were trimmed by 3 bases and 2 bases, with 14 bases remaining between them. The CDR3 contains 15 residues. Germline lookup yields CDR1 SGHRS and CDR2 YFSETQ. Here the CDR3 reads CASSYSTGAQETQYF. CDR3 in DNA: TGCGCCAGCAGCTATTCGACAGGTGCACAAGAGACCCAGTACTTC.

The chain uses TRBV11-2 and TRBJ1-1; D unclear. The germline gives CDR1 SGHAT, CDR2 FQNNGV. Trimming took 1 base from V and 6 from J, leaving 12 bases between them. The CDR3 is 14 amino acids. This CDR3 is CASSLVAGIPEAFF. The CDR3 coding sequence is TGTGCCAGCAGCTTAGTAGCGGGTATCCCTGAAGCTTTCTTT.

The chain couples TRBV5-1 to TRBJ2-4, with 8 bases identical to TRBD1. Looked up from germline, CDR1 is SGHRS and CDR2 is YFSETQ. With 4 bases clipped from V and 8 bases from J, the junction kept 11 bases outside the gene matches. This CDR3 region has 15 residues. Here the CDR3 reads CASSDRPGGLYIQYF. The CDR3 DNA reads TGCGCCAGCAGCGACAGACCAGGGGGCTTGTACATTCAGTACTTC.

The chain couples TRBV4-2 to TRBJ1-2, with D perhaps TRBD1 (5 bases). Germline CDR1 and CDR2: LGHNA and YNFKEQ. The CDR3 totals 14 residues. Trimming cost V 6 bases and J 8 bases, with 19 bases left between them. CDR3 sequence reads: CASSLPQGVRGYTF. DNA of the CDR3: TGTGCCAGCAGTCTCCCGCAGGGCGTGCGCGGCTACACCTTC.

V is TRBV10-3 and J is TRBJ2-4; the D gene is possibly TRBD2 (8 bases). Per germline, CDR1 ENHRY and CDR2 SYGVKD. The CDR3 has 18 residues. V was shortened by 3 bases and J by 0 bases, with 18 bases between the two germline ends. CDR3 protein: CAISDTSGRGQAKNIQYF. CDR3 DNA: TGTGCCATCAGTGATACTAGCGGAAGGGGGCAAGCCAAAAACATTCAGTACTTC.

This chain joins TRBV18 and TRBJ1-6, with TRBD1 matching 9 bases. The CDR3 has 14 residues. Germline V gene lookup returns CDR1 KGHSH and CDR2 LQKENI. V lost 4 bases and J lost 10; bases outside the gene matches: 5. The CDR3 is CASSQRTGESPLHF. Written as DNA, the CDR3 is TGTGCCAGCTCACAGAGGACAGGGGAATCACCCCTCCACTTT.

The count of this clone is one. This chain connects TRBV27 to TRBJ1-5; 7 nucleotides match TRBD1. This CDR3 spans 13 amino acids. Germline lookup yields CDR1 MNHEY and CDR2 SMNVEV (reference sequence). The V and J ends lost 2 bases and 6 bases, in that order; junction bases with no gene match: 1. DNA of the CDR3: TGTGCCAGCAGTTTAACAGGGGTTCAGCCCCAGCATTTT. Its protein is CASSLTGVQPQHF.

This clone was counted only a few times. This sequence joins TRBV28 and TRBJ1-3, with TRBD1 identical over 9 bases. V lost 4 bases, J lost 4 bases, and 2 bases stayed unmatched. CDR1 is MDHEN, CDR2 SYDVKM, per germline. The CDR3 runs 14 residues. The CDR3 reads CASSSTGGGNTIYF. CDR3 sequence (DNA): TGTGCCAGCAGTTCTACAGGGGGCGGAAACACCATATATTTT.